This passage covers 3 T cell receptor beta chains from one sample sequenced in a study of shared clonotypes between healthy human individuals. Only in-frame clones appear in the TCRdb table, and some are missing; sequencing was by immunoSEQ multiplex PCR. This sample has some 1 million clones, with around 75% found just once. Material: memory CD4+ T cells sorted from blood. Described subset: CD45RA-negative fraction. The receptors here all came from a man aged 18 to 30 in good health.

Points on this clone: The sample contains more than one DNA sequence encoding this CDR3. The V and J genes are TRBV7-2 and TRBJ2-2; D is undetermined. The germline V gene encodes CDR1 SGHTA and CDR2 FQGNSA. Trimming removed 2 bases at V and 1 base at J, with 5 bases between. This CDR3 comprises 14 residues. CDR3 DNA: TGTGCCAGCAGCTTAAGGCAGAACACCGGGGAGCTGTTTTTT. Protein: CASSLRQNTGELFF.

The chain links TRBV5-1 to TRBJ2-1; tentatively, D is TRBD1 (6 bases). The CDR3 extends over 16 amino acids. V lost 0 bases and J 0 bases, leaving 10 bases between the germline ends. Germline V gene data show CDR1 as SGHRS and CDR2 as YFSETQ. The CDR3 is CASSLGDKSSYNEQFF. CDR3 DNA: TGCGCCAGCAGCTTGGGGGACAAGAGCTCCTACAATGAGCAGTTCTTC. Full variable domain (outside the CDR3, taken from reference TRBV5-1 and TRBJ2-1): KAGVTQTPRYLIKTRGQQVTLSCSPISGHRSVSWYQQTPGQGLQFLFEYFSETQRNKGNFPGRFSGRQFSNSRSEMNVSTLELGDSALYLCASSLGDKSSYNEQFFGPGTRLTVL.

J is TRBJ2-5 and V is TRBV28, with D unclear. CDR3 length: 13 residues. V dropped 1 base and J dropped 5 bases, with 8 bases sitting between them. In germline, CDR1 is MDHEN, CDR2 SYDVKM. The CDR3 DNA reads as TGTGCCAGCAGTTTATTGGGTATCGAGACCCAGTACTTC. It codes for CASSLLGIETQYF.